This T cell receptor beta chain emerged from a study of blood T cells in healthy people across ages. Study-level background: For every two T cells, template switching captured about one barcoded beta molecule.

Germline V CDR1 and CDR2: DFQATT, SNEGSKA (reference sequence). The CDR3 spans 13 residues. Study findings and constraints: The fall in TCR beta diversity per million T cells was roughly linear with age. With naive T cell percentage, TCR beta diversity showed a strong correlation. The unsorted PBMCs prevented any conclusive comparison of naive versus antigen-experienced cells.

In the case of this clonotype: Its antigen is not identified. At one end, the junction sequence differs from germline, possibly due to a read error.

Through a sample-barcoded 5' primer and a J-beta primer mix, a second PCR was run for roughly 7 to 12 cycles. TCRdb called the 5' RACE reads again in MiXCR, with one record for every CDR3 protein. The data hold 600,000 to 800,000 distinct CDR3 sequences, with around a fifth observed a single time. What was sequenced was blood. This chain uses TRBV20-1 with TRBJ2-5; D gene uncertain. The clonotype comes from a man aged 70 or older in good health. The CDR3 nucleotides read TGCAGTGCTATTCCCAAGGTCCAAAAGACCCAGTACTTC. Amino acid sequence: CSAIPKVQKTQYF.